This T cell receptor (beta chain) came from a study of CD4 and CD8 cells across lung adenocarcinoma regions. This clonotype has a count of ten or more. This CDR3 contains 12 residues. The junction had 7 bases not matched to a gene; V was cut back by 7 bases and J by 8 bases. CDR1 MNHNS and CDR2 SASEGT come from the germline V gene. Donors had localized lung adenocarcinoma, a non-small cell lung cancer. A single record per CDR3 protein comes from TCRdb applying MiXCR to the PCR reads. The table records about 7,700 distinct CDR3 sequences, 45% to 65% of them present only once. The origin of this receptor is a female donor with lung adenocarcinoma. The CD4 and CD8 labels of this study may be unreliable. The sample was CD8+ T cells from the center of a lung tumor. The chain employs TRBV6-1 and TRBJ1-2, with 7 nucleotides matching TRBD1. CDR3 amino acids: CASKTGERGYTF. The CDR3 DNA is TGTGCCAGCAAAACAGGGGAACGGGGCTACACCTTC.